This T cell receptor (beta chain) is from a study of T cell responses to AZD1222 COVID-19 vaccine. General study results and limits: Clonal diversity may have been underestimated, and the donors were mostly white British, with more females than males. As reported, nearly half of all spike-specific TCRs target variant regions that are unmutated. Repertoire sampling occurred only after the peak T cell response.

Comment on this clone: Antigen specificity is unknown.

This table comes from immunoSEQ multiplex PCR, and its TCRdb copy is limited to in-frame clones, with some not included. The sample holds some 180,000 clones, around nine tenths seen once. Unmatched junction bases numbered 6, after V lost 7 bases and J lost 4 bases. The CDR3 is 13 residues long. This specimen was peripheral blood, taken 28 days after the second dose of the MenACWY control vaccine. The TCR comes from an adult who received the MenACWY meningococcal vaccine as a control. V gene TRBV12-3 or TRBV12-4 combines with J gene TRBJ2-5; 7 nucleotides align to TRBD2. CDR3 bases: TGTGCCAGCACTCATCCGGGGGGAGAGACCCAGTACTTC. This encodes CASTHPGGETQYF.